The 25 T cell receptor beta chains given below trace back to one sample, sequenced in a study of tumor-infiltrating lymphocytes in localized non-small cell lung cancer. Profiling relied on immunoSEQ multiplex PCR, and the TCRdb table lists in-frame clones only, not all of them. In the table there are fewer than 20,000 clones, roughly two thirds of which are singletons. Sequenced material: lung tumor tissue. These receptors all stem from a human donor with non-small cell lung cancer.

The genes are TRBV10-3 and TRBJ2-5; 8 nucleotides match TRBD2. The CDR3 totals 16 residues. The V and J ends lost 2 bases and 1 base, in that order; junction bases with no gene match: 6. Germline V CDR1 and CDR2: ENHRY, SYGVKD. The CDR3 region has the DNA TGTGCCATCAGTGAGGGGACTAGTCCGTCCCAAGAGACCCAGTACTTC. Its protein is CAISEGTSPSQETQYF.

This clone was seen only a few times. This sequence joins TRBV4-1 and TRBJ1-2, with TRBD1 matching over 8 bases. The CDR3 is 13 amino acids. Germline-derived CDR1 and CDR2 are MGHRA and YSYEKL. The trim removed 4 bases at V and 8 bases at J, leaving 6 bases unmatched. The CDR3 here is CASSLQTGDGYTF. As DNA, the CDR3 is TGCGCCAGCAGCCTACAGACAGGGGACGGCTACACCTTC.

The rearrangement links TRBV6-5 to TRBJ2-5; 12 nucleotides match TRBD2. V lost 6 bases and J lost 5; bases outside the gene matches: 4. Germline V lookup: CDR1 MNHEY, CDR2 SVGAGI. This CDR3 contains 14 residues. The CDR3 is CASRTSGSRETQYF. In DNA form, the CDR3 reads TGTGCCAGCAGGACTAGCGGGAGCCGGGAGACCCAGTACTTC.

This rearrangement joins TRBV30 to TRBJ1-4; no definite D call. The germline V gene has CDR1 GTSNPN and CDR2 SVGIG (reference sequence). Trimming took 1 base from V and 8 from J, leaving 11 bases between them. The CDR3 is 13 amino acids. Here the CDR3 reads CAWSGLGGEKLFF. The DNA of the CDR3 is TGTGCCTGGAGTGGCTTAGGTGGGGAAAAACTGTTTTTT.

This sequence joins TRBV5-4 and TRBJ2-3; maybe TRBD2 (6 bases). Germline assignment: CDR1 SGHNT and CDR2 YYREEE (reference sequence). The V end lost 2 bases, the J end lost 1 base, and 11 bases lay between the germline ends. The CDR3 has 15 amino acids. The CDR3 here is CASSFGGPGTDTQYF. CDR3 DNA: TGTGCCAGCAGCTTCGGAGGGCCTGGCACAGATACGCAGTATTTT.

The chain carries TRBV6-1 and TRBJ2-7, with D maybe TRBD2 (5 bases). CDR1 and CDR2 from the germline V gene are MNHNS and SASEGT. The V gene lost 2 bases and the J gene lost 1 base, with 9 bases spanning the gap. The CDR3 length is 14 residues. The CDR3 loop reads CASSESGISYEQYF. The DNA of the CDR3 is TGTGCCAGCAGTGAATCGGGGATTTCCTACGAGCAGTACTTC.

This clone was seen more than once but under ten times. The chain joins TRBV19 to TRBJ1-1; D gene uncertain. V dropped 5 bases and J dropped 1 base, with 14 bases sitting between them. The CDR3 consists of 15 residues. Germline V gives CDR1 LNHDA, CDR2 SQIVND (reference sequence). Here the CDR3 reads CASSFGRAGNTEAFF. CDR3 DNA: TGTGCCAGTAGTTTCGGACGAGCGGGGAACACTGAAGCTTTCTTT. The full variable domain, with the rest looked up from reference TRBV19 and TRBJ1-1, is DGGITQSPKYLFRKEGQNVTLSCEQNLNHDAMYWYRQDPGQGLRLIYYSQIVNDFQKGDIAEGYSVSREKKESFPLTVTSAQKNPTAFYLCASSFGRAGNTEAFFGQGTRLTVV.

The rearrangement uses TRBV5-4 and TRBJ2-1; D remains ambiguous. CDR3 length: 14 amino acids. V was shortened by 0 bases and J by 7 bases, with 11 bases between the two germline ends. Germline V gives CDR1 SGHNT, CDR2 YYREEE (reference sequence). The CDR3 reads CASSLGTSVNEQFF. Written as DNA, the CDR3 is TGTGCCAGCAGCTTGGGCACCTCGGTTAATGAGCAGTTCTTC. The entire variable domain, with the rest obtained from reference TRBV5-4 and TRBJ2-1, is as follows: ETGVTQSPTHLIKTRGQQVTLRCSSQSGHNTVSWYQQALGQGPQFIFQYYREEENGRGNFPPRFSGLQFPNYSSELNVNALELDDSALYLCASSLGTSVNEQFFGPGTRLTVL.

The chain links TRBV6-1 to TRBJ2-3; D may be TRBD2 (6 bases). Germline V gene lookup returns CDR1 MNHNS and CDR2 SASEGT. V was pared by 7 bases and J by 2 bases, with 13 bases between. This CDR3 is 14 amino acids long. The CDR3 DNA reads TGTGCCAGCAAGATGGGACTCCCCACAGATACGCAGTATTTT. It codes for CASKMGLPTDTQYF.

V is TRBV28 and J is TRBJ2-5, with D possibly being TRBD1 or TRBD2 (7 bases each). The germline CDR1 and CDR2 sequences are MDHEN and SYDVKM. The CDR3 is 14 amino acids. The V and J ends lost 5 bases and 3 bases respectively, with 13 bases between them. Here the CDR3 DNA reads TGTGCCAGCAGTGGGAGGGGGCGCAAAGAGACCCAGTACTTC. Protein: CASSGRGRKETQYF.

The V and J genes are TRBV5-1 and TRBJ2-2; D could derive from TRBD1 or TRBD2 (5 bases each). In germline, CDR1 is SGHRS, CDR2 YFSETQ. The CDR3 extends over 15 amino acids. With 2 bases removed from V and 4 bases from J, the gap between germline ends came to 12 bases. In nucleotides, the CDR3 is TGCGCCAGCAGCTTTTCAGTCGGGGCCACCGGGGAGCTGTTTTTT. Translating gives CASSFSVGATGELFF.

This clone was seen a few times. This chain links TRBV28 with TRBJ1-5; D is uncertain. The V gene's germline CDR1 is MDHEN and CDR2 SYDVKM. This CDR3 spans 14 amino acids. Trimming removed 3 bases from V and 3 bases from J, with 9 bases in between. Written as DNA, the CDR3 is TGTGCCAGCAGTTTTACAGCCACCAATCAGCCCCAGCATTTT. Protein product: CASSFTATNQPQHF.

The chain links TRBV18 to TRBJ2-1; 8 bases align to TRBD2. Trimming took 3 bases from V and 2 from J; bases not matched to a gene: 6. The CDR3 is made up of 16 amino acids. Looked up from germline, CDR1 is KGHSH and CDR2 is LQKENI. The CDR3 coding sequence is TGTGCCAGCTCACCGTCCCTACTAGCGGCCTACAATGAGCAGTTCTTC. It specifies CASSPSLLAAYNEQFF.

The chain employs TRBV27 and TRBJ2-1, with 9 nucleotides matching TRBD1. Per germline, CDR1 MNHEY and CDR2 SMNVEV (reference sequence). V lost 5 bases to trimming and J lost 7 bases; unmatched junction nucleotides: 9. The CDR3 contains 15 residues. CDR3 DNA sequence: TGTGCCAGCAGTAATGGACAGGGGAGGGTGAATGAGCAGTTCTTC. Amino acid sequence: CASSNGQGRVNEQFF.

The chain is built from TRBV6-5 and TRBJ2-7; D is undetermined. The germline V gene has CDR1 MNHEY and CDR2 SVGAGI. V was cut by 2 bases and J by 6 bases, with 11 bases left in between. CDR3 length equals 13 residues. For the CDR3, the DNA is TGTGCCAGCAGTTACAGTGGTGTGTTCGAGCAGTACTTC. It yields the protein CASSYSGVFEQYF.

The J gene is TRBJ2-7, the V gene TRBV7-9; D may be TRBD1 (6 bases). This CDR3 contains 14 residues. V was clipped by 5 bases and J by 0 bases, with 11 bases between them. Germline V gives CDR1 SEHNR, CDR2 FQNEAQ (reference sequence). This chain's CDR3 is CASSPGAGSYEQYF. CDR3 in DNA: TGTGCCAGCAGCCCAGGGGCAGGCTCCTACGAGCAGTACTTC.

This clone came up once. The rearrangement links TRBV6-5 to TRBJ2-3, with D possibly matching TRBD2 (5 bases). The germline gives CDR1 MNHEY, CDR2 SVGAGI. V was trimmed by 5 bases and J by 6 bases, leaving 9 bases between them. There are 12 residues in the CDR3. CDR3 loop: CASSKSGDTQYF. The CDR3 nucleotides are TGTGCCAGCAGTAAATCGGGGGATACGCAGTATTTT.

This chain connects TRBV5-4 to TRBJ2-1; tentative D call: TRBD1 (6 bases). V gave up 4 bases and J gave up 12 bases, with 11 bases separating them. The CDR3 is 11 residues long. In germline, CDR1 is SGHNT, CDR2 YYREEE (reference sequence). This chain's CDR3 is CASSEQGMQFF. CDR3 in DNA: TGTGCCAGCAGCGAACAGGGTATGCAGTTCTTC.

This sequence joins TRBV30 and TRBJ2-5; TRBD2 matches 12 bases. CDR1 is GTSNPN and CDR2 is SVGIG in the germline V gene (reference sequence). The CDR3 extends over 17 amino acids. Losses at the gene ends were 2 bases for V and 2 bases for J; bases not matched to a gene: 9. CDR3 region: CAWSPRGLAGRQETQYF. As DNA, the CDR3 is TGTGCCTGGAGTCCCAGAGGACTAGCGGGGAGGCAAGAGACCCAGTACTTC.

The rearrangement joins TRBV7-2 to TRBJ2-1; 7 nucleotides align to TRBD2. Germline assignment: CDR1 SGHTA and CDR2 FQGNSA. V was clipped by 3 bases and J by 5 bases; unmatched bases: 7. The CDR3 sequence is 15 residues long. The CDR3 DNA follows: TGTGCCAGCAGCTTCGTGGGAGGGGCCAACAATGAGCAGTTCTTC. This encodes CASSFVGGANNEQFF. The variable domain in full, with the rest retrieved from reference TRBV7-2 and TRBJ2-1, is GAGVSQSPSNKVTEKGKDVELRCDPISGHTALYWYRQSLGQGLEFLIYFQGNSAPDKSGLPSDRFSAERTGGSVSTLTIQRTQQEDSAVYLCASSFVGGANNEQFFGPGTRLTVL.

The chain combines TRBV5-1 with TRBJ2-5; D is unresolved. This CDR3 is built from 15 residues. Germline CDR1 SGHRS, CDR2 YFSETQ. The V end lost 0 bases, the J end lost 1 base, and 10 bases lay between the germline ends. CDR3 sequence (DNA): TGCGCCAGCAGCTTGGGGCAACCGACCCAAGAGACCCAGTACTTC. Residues: CASSLGQPTQETQYF.

The chain recombines TRBV28 with TRBJ1-5; 8 bases map to TRBD1. Germline CDR1 and CDR2: MDHEN and SYDVKM. After removal of 3 bases from V and 4 bases from J, the junction contained 11 bases not matched to a gene. The CDR3 totals 17 residues. The DNA of the CDR3 is TGTGCCAGCAGTTTTTGGGCAGGGGGCAAGAGAAATCAGCCCCAGCATTTT. Encoded protein: CASSFWAGGKRNQPQHF.

CDR3 residues: CASTPRGGGTDTQYF. The CDR3 DNA follows: TGCGCCAGCACACCTAGAGGGGGAGGAACAGATACGCAGTATTTT. The genes are TRBV5-1 and TRBJ2-3; D possibly uses TRBD1 or TRBD2 (6 bases each). Deletions cut 6 bases from V and 3 bases from J, with 17 bases between. The CDR3 totals 15 residues. The germline V gene encodes CDR1 SGHRS and CDR2 YFSETQ.

This chain links TRBV18 with TRBJ2-7, with TRBD1 matching 12 bases. The germline gives CDR1 KGHSH, CDR2 LQKENI. The CDR3 is 14 residues long. The V gene end was trimmed by 7 bases and the J gene end by 5 bases; junction bases not matched to a gene: 6. CDR3 in DNA: TGTGCCAGCTTCCCCGGGACAGGGGGCAACGAGCAGTACTTC. Amino acids: CASFPGTGGNEQYF.

The chain carries TRBV7-3 and TRBJ2-7, with 7 bases matching TRBD1. The germline V gene has CDR1 SGHTA and CDR2 FQGTGA. V lost 4 bases to trimming and J lost 7 bases; unmatched junction nucleotides: 7. The CDR3 has 13 amino acids. CDR3: CASSSTGAEEQYF. CDR3 coding DNA: TGTGCCAGCAGCTCCACAGGGGCGGAAGAGCAGTACTTC.